This TCR beta chain is from a study of T cells in Graves' hyperthyroidism and ophthalmopathy. This clonotype was recorded a few times. Duration under 3 months, a NOSPECS grade of at least 4, and a Clinical Activity Score of at least 3 characterized the ophthalmopathy patients. Patients with uncontrolled infections, other autoimmune diseases, pregnancy or lactation were excluded. Clinical symptoms, serum thyroxine and TRAb, thyroid ultrasound and orbital computed tomography together formed the diagnostic basis. RNA transcripts served as the template for amplifying TCR beta CDR3 regions. The primer set for the first-round RT-PCR of the TCR CDR3 was HTBI. TCRdb re-derived calls from the multiplex PCR reads in MiXCR, one entry per CDR3 protein. The sample has about 600,000 distinct CDR3 sequences; 16% are singletons. Trimming removed 3 bases from V and 0 bases from J, with 15 bases in between. The CDR3 runs 16 residues. The germline CDR1 and CDR2 sequences are MNHEY and SVGAGI.

The rearrangement links TRBV6-5 to TRBJ2-7, with a weak D call TRBD1 (6 bases). Material: blood. The clonotype was recovered from a woman in her forties with Graves' ophthalmopathy. For the CDR3, the DNA is TGTGCCAGCAGTTATCGAGGTGACAGGCACTCCTACGAGCAGTACTTC. Its protein is CASSYRGDRHSYEQYF.